These 19 T cell receptor beta chains share one sample of origin, sequenced in a study of blood T cell repertoires in COVID-19. Clones were read by immunoSEQ multiplex PCR, and TCRdb kept only the in-frame ones, dropping some. The table includes about 130,000 clones, roughly nine tenths detected once. The specimen was peripheral blood. The receptors here all came from a man aged 50-60 years with COVID-19, enrolled during active disease.

The chain recombines TRBV5-6 with TRBJ1-1; 7 nucleotides match TRBD1. CDR3 length: 16 amino acids. The trim removed 2 bases at V and 1 base at J, leaving 8 bases unmatched. CDR1 and CDR2 (germline): SGHDT, YYEEEE. In DNA, the CDR3 is TGTGCCAGCAGCTTAGGGTTAAGGACAGGGAACACTGAAGCTTTCTTT. Its translation is CASSLGLRTGNTEAFF.

The V and J genes are TRBV5-6 and TRBJ2-1; 7 positions match TRBD2. Germline V gives CDR1 SGHDT, CDR2 YYEEEE. This CDR3 has 13 amino acids. Unmatched junction bases numbered 3, after V lost 5 bases and J lost 4 bases. The CDR3 coding sequence is TGTGCCAGCAGTTGGACTAGGTACAATGAGCAGTTCTTC. This codes for CASSWTRYNEQFF.

The rearrangement uses TRBV13 and TRBJ2-7, with D possibly TRBD2 on 5 matching bases. This CDR3 comprises 13 residues. Trimming removed 5 bases at V and 4 bases at J, with 12 bases between. In germline, CDR1 is PRHDT, CDR2 FYEKMQ (reference sequence). CDR3 residues: CASSIGESYEQYV. The CDR3 DNA sequence: TGTGCCAGCAGCATTGGGGAGTCTTACGAGCAGTACGTC.

This sequence joins TRBV9 and TRBJ2-2, with TRBD1 identical over 7 bases. CDR1 SGDLS and CDR2 YYNGEE come from the germline V gene. V lost 4 bases, J lost 3 bases, and 6 bases stayed unmatched. This CDR3 is built from 15 residues. For the CDR3, the DNA is TGTGCCAGCAGCCTCCAGACAGGGCACACCGGGGAGCTGTTTTTT. Its protein is CASSLQTGHTGELFF.

This clone was seen more than once but under ten times. The rearrangement uses TRBV9 and TRBJ2-2, with 8 bases that match TRBD2. The germline gives CDR1 SGDLS, CDR2 YYNGEE. J gave up 8 bases and V 0 bases, and 3 bases lay outside the gene matches. This CDR3 is 14 amino acids long. CDR3 DNA: TGTGCCAGCAGCGTAGGGACTAGCTCTGGGGAGCTGTTTTTT. Its translation is CASSVGTSSGELFF. The entire variable domain, with the rest obtained from reference TRBV9 and TRBJ2-2, is as follows: DSGVTQTPKHLITATGQRVTLRCSPRSGDLSVYWYQQSLDQGLQFLIQYYNGEERAKGNILERFSAQQFPDLHSELNLSSLELGDSALYFCASSVGTSSGELFFGEGSRLTVL.

The chain couples TRBV7-3 to TRBJ1-1, with D hard to call. From germline, CDR1 is SGHTA and CDR2 FQGTGA. The CDR3 runs to 12 residues. V lost 5 bases, J lost 4 bases, and 8 bases lay in between. CDR3 coding DNA: TGTGCCAGCAGCAATGGCGGCACTGAAGCTTTCTTT. This gives the protein CASSNGGTEAFF.

This clone is a singleton in its sample. This chain joins TRBV10-3 and TRBJ1-2; unclear D gene. The CDR3 is made up of 15 amino acids. CDR1 and CDR2 from the germline V gene are ENHRY and SYGVKD. The ends were cut back, 0 bases at V and 0 bases at J, with 8 bases in the middle. CDR3 in DNA: TGTGCCATCAGTGAGTCAGCGGGAGCTAACTATGGCTACACCTTC. Amino acids: CAISESAGANYGYTF.

The genes are TRBV18 and TRBJ2-1; 7 bases align to TRBD2. The V segment lost 5 bases and the J segment 6 bases; nucleotides outside the gene matches: 10. CDR1 and CDR2 (germline): KGHSH, LQKENI. This CDR3 spans 15 amino acids. For the CDR3, the DNA is TGTGCCAGCTCAATTTTCGCGGGAGAGGTCAATGAGCAGTTCTTC. Its translation: CASSIFAGEVNEQFF. Filled out from reference TRBV18 and TRBJ2-1, the complete variable domain reads NAGVMQNPRHLVRRRGQEARLRCSPMKGHSHVYWYRQLPEEGLKFMVYLQKENIIDESGMPKERFSAEFPKEGPSILRIQQVVRGDSAAYFCASSIFAGEVNEQFFGPGTRLTVL.

Turning to this clone: At one of its ends the junction is not consistent with the germline gene, which may arise from a read error. The same CDR3 arises from other DNA sequences in this sample as well. This chain uses TRBV7-2 with TRBJ2-6; 15 bases agree with TRBD2. From germline, CDR1 is SGHTA and CDR2 FQGNSA. CDR3 length equals 19 residues. CDR3 in DNA: TGTGCCAGCAGCTTAGCGGGACTAGCGGGAGGTTTGGGGGCCAATGTCCTGACTTTC. It encodes CASSLAGLAGGLGANVLTF.

The genes are TRBV10-3 and TRBJ2-5; a weak D match, TRBD1 (6 bases). CDR1 and CDR2 (germline): ENHRY, SYGVKD. The CDR3 totals 13 residues. Trimming cost V 8 bases and J 4 bases, with 14 bases left between them. The CDR3: CAISPQGRETQYF. The CDR3 coding sequence is TGTGCCATCTCACCCCAGGGGCGAGAGACCCAGTACTTC.

V is TRBV7-2 and J is TRBJ1-3; 9 nucleotides align to TRBD1. Germline CDR1 and CDR2: SGHTA and FQGNSA. The CDR3 spans 14 residues. Trimming removed 5 bases from V and 2 bases from J; junction bases left unmatched: 1. Written as DNA, the CDR3 is TGTGCCAGCAGCAACAGGGGGCCTGGAAACACCATATATTTT. This sequence encodes CASSNRGPGNTIYF.

The J gene is TRBJ1-3, the V gene TRBV6-1; D might be TRBD1 (6 bases). The germline CDR1 and CDR2 sequences are MNHNS and SASEGT. V gave up 4 bases and J gave up 5 bases, with 27 bases separating them. CDR3 length equals 19 residues. For the CDR3, the DNA is TGTGCCAGCAGTGCCGAATTCACAGGGCGAACCTTTTCAAGAAACACCATATATTTT. Its protein is CASSAEFTGRTFSRNTIYF.

Of note for this clone: An end of the junction does not agree with germline; a read error may underlie this. The V and J genes are TRBV11-3 and TRBJ2-1; 10 positions match TRBD2. Germline CDR1 is SGHNT and CDR2 is YENEEA. The CDR3 consists of 17 residues. Here the CDR3 reads CASSLDQSGRAADEQFF. The CDR3 nucleotides read TGTGCCAGCAGCCTAGACCAGAGCGGGAGGGCCGCGGATGAGCAGTTCTTC.

V usage is TRBV11-1 and J usage is TRBJ2-3, with 9 bases fitting TRBD1. The CDR3 is 14 residues long. V was clipped by 4 bases and J by 5 bases; unmatched bases: 4. CDR1 is SGHAT, CDR2 FQDESV, per germline (reference sequence). This chain's CDR3 is CASSWDRDGDTQYF. Written as DNA, the CDR3 is TGTGCCAGCAGCTGGGACAGGGACGGAGATACGCAGTATTTT.

This rearrangement joins TRBV6-4 to TRBJ2-1, with 12 bases identical to TRBD2. Germline V gene lookup returns CDR1 MRHNA and CDR2 SNTAGT. The CDR3 consists of 16 residues. The ends lost 6 bases at V and 1 base at J; junction bases unmatched: 4. The CDR3 here is CASRPSGRASYNEQFF. CDR3 coding DNA: TGTGCCAGCAGACCTAGCGGGAGGGCGTCCTACAATGAGCAGTTCTTC.

The chain couples TRBV19 to TRBJ1-5, with D possibly TRBD1 on 5 matching bases. Germline lookup yields CDR1 LNHDA and CDR2 SQIVND (reference sequence). The CDR3 extends over 15 amino acids. Trimming pared 8 bases from V and 2 bases from J, leaving 16 bases between. The DNA of the CDR3 is TGTGCCAGTTGTGCAGGGATCGTCGGCAATCAGCCCCAGCATTTT. It codes for CASCAGIVGNQPQHF.

The sample holds a few counts of this clone. This chain links TRBV5-1 with TRBJ1-3; D ambiguous. This CDR3 spans 16 amino acids. Germline V gives CDR1 SGHRS, CDR2 YFSETQ. The germline V and J ends were trimmed by 2 bases and 0 bases, with 12 bases remaining between them. The CDR3 DNA reads as TGCGCCAGCAGCTTATACGGTCCAGGCTCTGGAAACACCATATATTTT. It specifies CASSLYGPGSGNTIYF.

This chain joins TRBV15 and TRBJ2-3, with D maybe TRBD1 (5 bases). The CDR3 spans 13 residues. Germline V gene sequence: CDR1 LNHNV, CDR2 YYDKDF (reference sequence). V was trimmed by 0 bases and J by 10 bases, leaving 11 bases between them. Here the CDR3 reads CATSRDKIGAQYF. The CDR3 DNA reads as TGTGCCACCAGCAGAGATAAAATAGGGGCGCAGTATTTT.

The chain recombines TRBV6-5 with TRBJ1-2; possible D gene TRBD1, 6 bases. Deletions cut 0 bases from V and 7 bases from J, with 15 bases between. In germline, CDR1 is MNHEY, CDR2 SVGAGI. The CDR3 length is 15 residues. Here the CDR3 DNA reads TGTGCCAGCAGTTACTCGAGGACGGGGGGCGGTGGCTACACCTTC. Protein sequence: CASSYSRTGGGGYTF.